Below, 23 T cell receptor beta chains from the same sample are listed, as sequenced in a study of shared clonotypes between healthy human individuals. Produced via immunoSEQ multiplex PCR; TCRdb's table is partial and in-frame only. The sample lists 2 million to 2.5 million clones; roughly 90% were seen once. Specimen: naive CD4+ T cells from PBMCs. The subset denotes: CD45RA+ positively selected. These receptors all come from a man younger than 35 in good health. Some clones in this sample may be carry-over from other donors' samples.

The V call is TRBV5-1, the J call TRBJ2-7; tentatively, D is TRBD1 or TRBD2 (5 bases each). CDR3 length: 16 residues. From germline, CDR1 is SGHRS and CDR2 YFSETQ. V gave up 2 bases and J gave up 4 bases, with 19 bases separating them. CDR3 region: CASSLTPGRNPYEQYF. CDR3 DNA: TGCGCCAGCAGCTTAACGCCGGGACGGAATCCATACGAGCAGTACTTC.

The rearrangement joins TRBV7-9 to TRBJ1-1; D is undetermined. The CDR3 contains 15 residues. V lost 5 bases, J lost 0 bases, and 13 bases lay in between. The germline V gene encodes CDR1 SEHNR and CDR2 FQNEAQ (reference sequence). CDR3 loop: CASSPSATVNTEAFF. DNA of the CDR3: TGTGCCAGCAGCCCATCCGCGACGGTGAACACTGAAGCTTTCTTT.

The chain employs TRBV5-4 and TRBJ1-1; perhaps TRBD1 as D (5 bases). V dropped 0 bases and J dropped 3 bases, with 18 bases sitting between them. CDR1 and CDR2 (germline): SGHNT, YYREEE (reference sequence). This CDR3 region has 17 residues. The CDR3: CASSLGGRVGFDTEAFF. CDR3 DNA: TGTGCCAGCAGCTTGGGGGGCAGGGTAGGTTTCGACACTGAAGCTTTCTTT.

For the CDR3, the DNA is TGCAGCGTTGAAAGACTAGCGGGAGTTGTCTACAATGAGCAGTTCTTC. As protein: CSVERLAGVVYNEQFF. This rearrangement joins TRBV29-1 to TRBJ2-1; TRBD2 aligns across 12 bases. The CDR3 has 16 amino acids. CDR1 SQVTM and CDR2 ANQGSEA come from the germline V gene. The J segment lost 3 bases and the V segment lost 2 bases, leaving 5 bases of the junction unmatched.

The CDR3 nucleotides read TGTGCCAGCAGCTCTGAGGGGGGAGGAAAGACCCAGTACTTC. Translating gives CASSSEGGGKTQYF. The chain joins TRBV5-5 to TRBJ2-5; D possibly matches TRBD1 or TRBD2 (6 bases each). This CDR3 spans 14 amino acids. CDR1 and CDR2 (germline): SGHKS, YYEKEE (reference sequence). Trimming took 3 bases from V and 6 from J, leaving 15 bases between them.

CDR3 in amino acids: CALQSSSTDTQYF. The DNA of the CDR3 is TGTGCCCTACAGAGTTCTAGCACAGATACGCAGTATTTT. This chain uses TRBV30 with TRBJ2-3; D call uncertain. Trimming stripped 8 bases from V and 0 bases from J, with 12 bases between. Germline-derived CDR1 and CDR2 are GTSNPN and SVGIG (reference sequence). The CDR3 totals 13 residues.

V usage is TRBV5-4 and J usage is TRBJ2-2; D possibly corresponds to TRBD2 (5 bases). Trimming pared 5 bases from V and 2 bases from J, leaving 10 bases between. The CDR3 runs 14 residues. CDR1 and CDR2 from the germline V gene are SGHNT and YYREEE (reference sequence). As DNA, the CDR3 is TGTGCCAGCAGTTGGACTCCCAACACCGGGGAGCTGTTTTTT. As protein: CASSWTPNTGELFF.

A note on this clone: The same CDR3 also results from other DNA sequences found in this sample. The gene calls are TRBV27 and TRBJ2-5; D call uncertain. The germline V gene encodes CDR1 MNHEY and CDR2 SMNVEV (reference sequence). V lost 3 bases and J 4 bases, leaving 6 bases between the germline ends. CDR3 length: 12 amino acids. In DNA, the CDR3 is TGTGCCAGCAGTTTTTGGGGAGAGACCCAGTACTTC. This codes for CASSFWGETQYF.

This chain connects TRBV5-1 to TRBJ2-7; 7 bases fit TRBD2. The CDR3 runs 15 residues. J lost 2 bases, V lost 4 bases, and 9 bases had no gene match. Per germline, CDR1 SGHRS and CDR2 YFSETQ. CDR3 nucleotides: TGCGCCAGCAGCGACAGCAGCGGGGTCCCCTACGAGCAGTACTTC. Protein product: CASSDSSGVPYEQYF.

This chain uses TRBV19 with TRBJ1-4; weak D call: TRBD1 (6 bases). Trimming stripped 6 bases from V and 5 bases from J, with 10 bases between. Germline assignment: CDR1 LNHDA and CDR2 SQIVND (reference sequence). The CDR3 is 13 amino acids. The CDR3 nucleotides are TGTGCCAGTAGACCACAGGGAAATGAAAAACTGTTTTTT. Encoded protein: CASRPQGNEKLFF.

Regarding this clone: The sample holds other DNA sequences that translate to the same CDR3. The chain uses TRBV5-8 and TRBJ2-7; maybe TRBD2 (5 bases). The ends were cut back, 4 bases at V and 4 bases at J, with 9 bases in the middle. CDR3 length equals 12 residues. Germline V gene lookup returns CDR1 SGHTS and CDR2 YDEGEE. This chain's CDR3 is CASSLRGYEQYF. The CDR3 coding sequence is TGTGCCAGCAGCCTACGGGGTTACGAGCAGTACTTC.

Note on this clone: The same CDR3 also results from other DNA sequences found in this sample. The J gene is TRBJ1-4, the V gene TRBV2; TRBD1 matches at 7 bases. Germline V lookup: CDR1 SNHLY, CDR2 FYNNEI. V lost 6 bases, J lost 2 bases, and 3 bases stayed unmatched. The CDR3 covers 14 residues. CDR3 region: CASSGQATNEKLFF. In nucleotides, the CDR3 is TGTGCCAGCAGCGGACAGGCTACTAATGAAAAACTGTTTTTT.

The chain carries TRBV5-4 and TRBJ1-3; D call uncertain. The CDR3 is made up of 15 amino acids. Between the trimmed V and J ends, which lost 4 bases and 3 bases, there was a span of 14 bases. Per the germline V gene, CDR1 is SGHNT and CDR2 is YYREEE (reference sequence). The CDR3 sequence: CASSPIRDFGNTIYF. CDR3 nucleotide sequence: TGTGCCAGCAGCCCTATTAGGGATTTTGGAAACACCATATATTTT.

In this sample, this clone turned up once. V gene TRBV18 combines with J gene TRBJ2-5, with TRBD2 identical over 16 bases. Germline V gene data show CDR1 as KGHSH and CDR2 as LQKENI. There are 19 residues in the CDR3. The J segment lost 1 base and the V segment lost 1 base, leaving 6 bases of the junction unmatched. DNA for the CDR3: TGTGCCAGCTCACCACTCACCGGGACTAGCGGGAGGGCCCAAGAGACCCAGTACTTC. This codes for CASSPLTGTSGRAQETQYF. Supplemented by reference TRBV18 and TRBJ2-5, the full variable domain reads NAGVMQNPRHLVRRRGQEARLRCSPMKGHSHVYWYRQLPEEGLKFMVYLQKENIIDESGMPKERFSAEFPKEGPSILRIQQVVRGDSAAYFCASSPLTGTSGRAQETQYFGPGTRLLVL.

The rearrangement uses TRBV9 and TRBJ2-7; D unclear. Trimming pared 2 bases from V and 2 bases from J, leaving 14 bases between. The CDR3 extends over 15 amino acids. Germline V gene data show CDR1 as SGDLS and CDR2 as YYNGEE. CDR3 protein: CASSVSPGNTYEQYF. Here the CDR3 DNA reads TGTGCCAGCAGCGTTTCCCCAGGTAATACCTACGAGCAGTACTTC.

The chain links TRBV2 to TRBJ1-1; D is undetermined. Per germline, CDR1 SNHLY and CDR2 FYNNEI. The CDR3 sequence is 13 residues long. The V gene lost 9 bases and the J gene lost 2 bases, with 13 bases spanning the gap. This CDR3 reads CARSVDSNTEAFF. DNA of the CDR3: TGTGCCAGGTCGGTGGATTCTAACACTGAAGCTTTCTTT.

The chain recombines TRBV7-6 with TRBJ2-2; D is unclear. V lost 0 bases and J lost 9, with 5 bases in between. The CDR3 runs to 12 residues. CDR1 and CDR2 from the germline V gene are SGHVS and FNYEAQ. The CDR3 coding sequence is TGTGCCAGCAGCTTAGCGGACCGGGAGCTGTTTTTT. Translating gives CASSLADRELFF.

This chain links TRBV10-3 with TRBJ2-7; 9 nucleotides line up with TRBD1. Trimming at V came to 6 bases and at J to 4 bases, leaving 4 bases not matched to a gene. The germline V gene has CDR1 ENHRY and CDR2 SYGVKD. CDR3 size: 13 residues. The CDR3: CAIRDRGWYEQYF. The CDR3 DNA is TGTGCCATCAGAGACAGGGGGTGGTACGAGCAGTACTTC.

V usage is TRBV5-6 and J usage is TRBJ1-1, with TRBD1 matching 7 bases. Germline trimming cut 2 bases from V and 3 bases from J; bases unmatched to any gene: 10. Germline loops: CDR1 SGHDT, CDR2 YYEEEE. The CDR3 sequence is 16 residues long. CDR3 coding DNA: TGTGCCAGCAGCTTAGAGGGGGCAAAAATCCACACTGAAGCTTTCTTT. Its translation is CASSLEGAKIHTEAFF. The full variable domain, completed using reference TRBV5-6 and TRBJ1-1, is DAGVTQSPTHLIKTRGQQVTLRCSPKSGHDTVSWYQQALGQGPQFIFQYYEEEERQRGNFPDRFSGHQFPNYSSELNVNALLLGDSALYLCASSLEGAKIHTEAFFGQGTRLTVV.

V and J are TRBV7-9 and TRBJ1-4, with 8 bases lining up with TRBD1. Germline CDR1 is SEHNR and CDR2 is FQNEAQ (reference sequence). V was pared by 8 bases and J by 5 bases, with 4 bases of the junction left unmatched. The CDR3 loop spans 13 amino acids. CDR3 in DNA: TGTGCCAGCCGCGACAGGGGCAATGAAAAACTGTTTTTT. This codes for CASRDRGNEKLFF.

In DNA form, the CDR3 reads TGTGCCGCTCGTCCAACGTTAGGGGATACGCAGTATTTT. It specifies CAARPTLGDTQYF. The rearrangement uses TRBV10-3 and TRBJ2-3; D uncertain. CDR1 and CDR2 (germline): ENHRY, SYGVKD. Between the trimmed V and J ends, which lost 11 bases and 6 bases, there was a span of 18 bases. The length of the CDR3 is 13 residues.

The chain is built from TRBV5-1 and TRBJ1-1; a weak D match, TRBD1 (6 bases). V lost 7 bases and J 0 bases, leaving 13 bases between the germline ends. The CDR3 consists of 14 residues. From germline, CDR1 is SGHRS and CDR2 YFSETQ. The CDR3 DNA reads TGCGCCAGCTCTGAACAGGGCATGAACACTGAAGCTTTCTTT. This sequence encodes CASSEQGMNTEAFF.

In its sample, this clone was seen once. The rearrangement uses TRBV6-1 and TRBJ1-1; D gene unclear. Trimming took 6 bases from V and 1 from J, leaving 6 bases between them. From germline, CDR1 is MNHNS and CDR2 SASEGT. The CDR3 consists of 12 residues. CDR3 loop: CASRRQNTEAFF. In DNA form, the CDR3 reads TGTGCCAGCAGGCGACAGAACACTGAAGCTTTCTTT.